The clone carrying this T cell receptor (beta chain) is a singleton in its sample. What it binds is unknown. Use of 60 Vbeta and 13 Jbeta primers characterized the PCR. Repertoires were generated with immunoSEQ multiplex PCR, while TCRdb's copy carries only in-frame clones and drops some. The table shows about 85,000 clones, with about 67% occurring only once. This sample is part of a study of cytomegalovirus exposure and HLA in healthy donors. Study-wide context: Of the donors genotyped, approximately 410 in all, 65% to 90% fell in the Caucasian-associated ancestry cluster. Findings of the study overall: Per a later analysis, HLA-associated TCR beta chains showed more clonal expansion than other, equally common TCR beta chains. It was assumed in the presence/absence analyses that sequencing depth was roughly uniform across donors.

This clonotype originated in a young man in good health and CMV-seronegative. Sequencing was performed on PBMCs.

In nucleotides, the CDR3 is TGTGCCAGCAGTGATTTGGCTCCAGGAGGGAGCGGGGATGAGCAGTTCTTC. The encoded protein is CASSDLAPGGSGDEQFF. The rearrangement joins TRBV27 to TRBJ2-1, with 7 bases that match TRBD2. The length of the CDR3 is 17 residues. The junction had 18 bases not matched to a gene; V was cut back by 5 bases and J by 8 bases. Germline V lookup: CDR1 MNHEY, CDR2 SMNVEV (reference sequence).